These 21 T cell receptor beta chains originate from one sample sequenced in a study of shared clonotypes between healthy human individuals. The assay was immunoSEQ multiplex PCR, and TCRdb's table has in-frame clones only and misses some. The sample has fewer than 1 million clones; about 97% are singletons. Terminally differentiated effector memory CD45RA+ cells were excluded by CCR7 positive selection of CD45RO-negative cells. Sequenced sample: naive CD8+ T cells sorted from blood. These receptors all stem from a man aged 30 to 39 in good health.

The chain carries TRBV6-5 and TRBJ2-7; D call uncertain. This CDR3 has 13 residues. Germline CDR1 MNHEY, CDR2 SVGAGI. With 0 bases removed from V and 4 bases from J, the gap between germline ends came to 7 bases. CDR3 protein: CASSYSDQYEQYF. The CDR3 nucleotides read TGTGCCAGCAGTTACTCTGATCAATACGAGCAGTACTTC.

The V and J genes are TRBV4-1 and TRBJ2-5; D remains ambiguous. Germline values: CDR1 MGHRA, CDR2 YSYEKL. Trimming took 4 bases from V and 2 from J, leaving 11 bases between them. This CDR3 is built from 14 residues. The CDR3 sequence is CASSLVAEQETQYF. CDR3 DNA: TGCGCCAGCAGCCTTGTGGCAGAACAAGAGACCCAGTACTTC.

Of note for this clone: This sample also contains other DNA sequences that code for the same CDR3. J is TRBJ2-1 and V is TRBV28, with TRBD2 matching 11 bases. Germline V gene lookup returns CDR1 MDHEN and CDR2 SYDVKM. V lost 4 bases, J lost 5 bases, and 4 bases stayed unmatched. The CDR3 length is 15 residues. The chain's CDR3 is CASSSLAGGNNEQFF. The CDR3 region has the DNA TGTGCCAGCAGTTCGCTAGCGGGAGGAAACAATGAGCAGTTCTTC.

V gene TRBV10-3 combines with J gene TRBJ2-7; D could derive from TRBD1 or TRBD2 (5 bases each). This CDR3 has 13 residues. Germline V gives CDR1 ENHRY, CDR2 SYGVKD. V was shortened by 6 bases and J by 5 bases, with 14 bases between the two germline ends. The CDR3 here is CAISPPGANEQYF. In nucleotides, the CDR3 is TGTGCCATCAGCCCCCCCGGGGCCAACGAGCAGTACTTC.

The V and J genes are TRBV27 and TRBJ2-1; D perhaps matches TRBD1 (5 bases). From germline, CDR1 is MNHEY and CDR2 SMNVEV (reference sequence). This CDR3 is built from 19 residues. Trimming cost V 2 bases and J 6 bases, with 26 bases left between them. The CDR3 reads CASSLSPRVSGVSGNEQFF. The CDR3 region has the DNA TGTGCCAGCAGTTTAAGCCCCAGGGTATCTGGAGTTTCAGGCAATGAGCAGTTCTTC.

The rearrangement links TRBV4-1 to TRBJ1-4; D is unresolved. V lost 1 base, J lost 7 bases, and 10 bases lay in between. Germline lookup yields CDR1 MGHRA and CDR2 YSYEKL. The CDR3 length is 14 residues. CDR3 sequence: CASSQVSSGEKLFF. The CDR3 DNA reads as TGCGCCAGCAGCCAAGTTTCTTCGGGTGAAAAACTGTTTTTT.

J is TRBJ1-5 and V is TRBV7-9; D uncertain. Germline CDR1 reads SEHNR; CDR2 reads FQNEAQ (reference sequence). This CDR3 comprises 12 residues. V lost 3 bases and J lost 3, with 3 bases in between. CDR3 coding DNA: TGTGCCAGCAGCTTTTACAATCAGCCCCAGCATTTT. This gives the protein CASSFYNQPQHF.

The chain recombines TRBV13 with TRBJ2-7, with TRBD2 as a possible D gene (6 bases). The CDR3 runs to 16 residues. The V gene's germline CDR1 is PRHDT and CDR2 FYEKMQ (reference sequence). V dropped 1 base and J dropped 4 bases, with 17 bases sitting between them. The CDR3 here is CASSLVEGDAGYEQYF. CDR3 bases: TGTGCCAGCAGCTTAGTCGAGGGAGATGCGGGATACGAGCAGTACTTC.

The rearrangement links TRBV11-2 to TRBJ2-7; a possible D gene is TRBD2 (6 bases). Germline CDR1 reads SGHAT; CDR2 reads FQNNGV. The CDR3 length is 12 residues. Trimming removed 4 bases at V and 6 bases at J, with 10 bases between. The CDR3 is CASSWGVIEQYF. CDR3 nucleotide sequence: TGTGCCAGCAGCTGGGGGGTGATCGAGCAGTACTTC.

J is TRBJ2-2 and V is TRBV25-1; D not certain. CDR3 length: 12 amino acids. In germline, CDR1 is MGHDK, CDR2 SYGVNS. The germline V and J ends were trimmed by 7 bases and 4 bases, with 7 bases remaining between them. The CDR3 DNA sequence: TGTGCCAGCAACTGGGGCACCGGGGAGCTGTTTTTT. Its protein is CASNWGTGELFF.

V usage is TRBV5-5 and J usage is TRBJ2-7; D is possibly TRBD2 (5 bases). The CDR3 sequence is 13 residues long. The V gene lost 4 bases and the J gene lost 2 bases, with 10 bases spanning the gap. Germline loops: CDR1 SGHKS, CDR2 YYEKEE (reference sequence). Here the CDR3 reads CASSTDWAYEQYF. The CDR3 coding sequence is TGTGCCAGCAGCACGGACTGGGCCTACGAGCAGTACTTC. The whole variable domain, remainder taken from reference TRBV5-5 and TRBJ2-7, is DAGVTQSPTHLIKTRGQQVTLRCSPISGHKSVSWYQQVLGQGPQFIFQYYEKEERGRGNFPDRFSARQFPNYSSELNVNALLLGDSALYLCASSTDWAYEQYFGPGTRLTVT.

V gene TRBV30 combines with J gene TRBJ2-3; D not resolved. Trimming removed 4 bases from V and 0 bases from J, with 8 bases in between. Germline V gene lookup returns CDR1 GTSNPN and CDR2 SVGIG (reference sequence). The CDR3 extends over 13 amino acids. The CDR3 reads CAWNMGSTDTQYF. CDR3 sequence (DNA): TGTGCCTGGAATATGGGGAGCACAGATACGCAGTATTTT. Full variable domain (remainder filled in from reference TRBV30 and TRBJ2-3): SQTIHQWPATLVQPVGSPLSLECTVEGTSNPNLYWYRQAAGRGLQLLFYSVGIGQISSEVPQNLSASRPQDRQFILSSKKLLLSDSGFYLCAWNMGSTDTQYFGPGTRLTVL.

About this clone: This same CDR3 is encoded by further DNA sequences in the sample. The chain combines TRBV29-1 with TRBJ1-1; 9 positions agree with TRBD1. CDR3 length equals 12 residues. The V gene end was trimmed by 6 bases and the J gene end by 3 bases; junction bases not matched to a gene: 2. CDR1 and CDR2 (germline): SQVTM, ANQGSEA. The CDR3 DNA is TGCAGCGTCTGGACAGGGGACACTGAAGCTTTCTTT. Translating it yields CSVWTGDTEAFF.

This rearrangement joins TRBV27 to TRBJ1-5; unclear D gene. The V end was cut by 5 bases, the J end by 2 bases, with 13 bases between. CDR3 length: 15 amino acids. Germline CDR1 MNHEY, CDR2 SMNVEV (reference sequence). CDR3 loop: CASSPRGRGNQPQHF. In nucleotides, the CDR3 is TGTGCCAGCAGTCCCCGCGGACGAGGCAATCAGCCCCAGCATTTT.

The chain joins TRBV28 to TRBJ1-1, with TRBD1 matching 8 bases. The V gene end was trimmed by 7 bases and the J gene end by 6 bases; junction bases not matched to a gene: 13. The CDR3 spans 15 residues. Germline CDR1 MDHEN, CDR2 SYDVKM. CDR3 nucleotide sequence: TGTGCCAGCATCCCGGACAGGGTGTTTAGCGCTGAAGCTTTCTTT. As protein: CASIPDRVFSAEAFF.

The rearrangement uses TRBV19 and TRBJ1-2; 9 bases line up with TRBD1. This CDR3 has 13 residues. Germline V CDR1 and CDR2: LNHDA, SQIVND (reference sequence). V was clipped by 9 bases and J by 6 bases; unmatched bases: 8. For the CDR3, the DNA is TGTGCCAGCCCGGACAGGGGTTATGATGGCTACACCTTC. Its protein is CASPDRGYDGYTF.

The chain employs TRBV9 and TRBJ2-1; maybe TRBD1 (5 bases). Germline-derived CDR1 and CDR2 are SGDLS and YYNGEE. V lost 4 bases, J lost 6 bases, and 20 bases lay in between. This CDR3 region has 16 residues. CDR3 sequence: CASSPEVNRNPNEQFF. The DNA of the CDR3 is TGTGCCAGCAGCCCCGAGGTTAACAGGAACCCCAATGAGCAGTTCTTC. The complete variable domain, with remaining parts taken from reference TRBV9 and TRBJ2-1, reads DSGVTQTPKHLITATGQRVTLRCSPRSGDLSVYWYQQSLDQGLQFLIQYYNGEERAKGNILERFSAQQFPDLHSELNLSSLELGDSALYFCASSPEVNRNPNEQFFGPGTRLTVL.

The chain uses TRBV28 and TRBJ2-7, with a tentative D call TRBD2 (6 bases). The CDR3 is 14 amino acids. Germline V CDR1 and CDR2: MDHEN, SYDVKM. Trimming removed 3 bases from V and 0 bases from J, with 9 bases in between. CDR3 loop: CASSFGGSSYEQYF. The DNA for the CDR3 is TGTGCCAGCAGTTTTGGGGGGAGCTCCTACGAGCAGTACTTC.

CDR3 loop: CASSREGASTDTQYF. CDR3 DNA sequence: TGTGCCAGCAGCCGGGAAGGGGCCTCCACAGATACGCAGTATTTT. The chain recombines TRBV7-8 with TRBJ2-3; either TRBD1 or TRBD2 may fit D (5 bases each). Trimming removed 5 bases from V and 2 bases from J, with 14 bases in between. Germline CDR1 and CDR2: SGHVS and FQNEAQ. The CDR3 runs 15 residues.

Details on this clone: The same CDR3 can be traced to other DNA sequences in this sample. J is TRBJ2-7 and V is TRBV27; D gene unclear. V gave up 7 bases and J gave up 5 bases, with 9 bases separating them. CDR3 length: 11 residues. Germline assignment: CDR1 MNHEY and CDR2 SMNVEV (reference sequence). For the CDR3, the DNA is TGTGCCAGCACCTCAGGAGACGAGCAGTACTTC. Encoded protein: CASTSGDEQYF.

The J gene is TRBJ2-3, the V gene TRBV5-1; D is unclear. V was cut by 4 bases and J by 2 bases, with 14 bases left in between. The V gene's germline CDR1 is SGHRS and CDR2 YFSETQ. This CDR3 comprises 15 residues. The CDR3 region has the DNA TGCGCCAGCAGCGACGGGCGGCAGTCCACAGATACGCAGTATTTT. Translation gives CASSDGRQSTDTQYF.